This T cell receptor (beta chain) derives from a study of control samples from healthy donors and cancer patients (dated by TCRdb to 2019 to 2021). Receptors were amplified or captured by the immunoSEQ multiplex PCR assay. Here the immuneACCESS table is served through TCRdb, limited to in-frame sequences with V and J called. Missing clones are a known gap in these copies; in checked studies unresolved V genes cover under half, and the rest lacks a known reason. Recorded for this sample are 200,000 to 250,000 clones; roughly 94% of them occurred a single time. The top ten constitute roughly 1.6% of the sample. Remarks on this clone: Its specific antigen is unknown. Per-base qualities were not stored, and no clone one base away is much larger.

The CDR1 and CDR2 encoded by the germline V gene are MDHEN and SYDVKM. The V and J ends are trimmed by 5 bases and 0 bases, leaving 14 bases between them. The CDR3 contains 15 residues, cysteine and phenylalanine counted. The CDR3 DNA has 45 bases and is translated from base 1. The sample comprised blood. This chain joins TRBV28 to TRBJ2-7; 6 matching bases give a weak D call of TRBD2. The sequence came from a man aged 45 to 65 in good health. In nucleotides, the sequence is TGTGCCAGCAGTGGAACGGGGGATCCCTCCTACGAGCAGTACTTC. Its translation reads: CASSGTGDPSYEQYF.